This T cell receptor beta chain was recovered during a study of T cells after yellow fever vaccination. Study context: Any fraction with a low cell number was prepared using SMART-Seq v4 Ultra Low Input. Findings and limits, study-wide: The CD4 compartment and the CD8 compartment contained a small share of clonotypes in common.

This clonotype showed up many times. The antigen is not known. V was pared by 5 bases and J by 1 base, with 3 bases of the junction left unmatched. The CDR3 spans 16 residues. Looked up from germline, CDR1 is SGHDN and CDR2 is FVKESK. UMIs were added to TCR cDNA along with a universal primer site when it was made by 5'RACE template switching. TCRdb redid the calling of the 5' RACE reads with MiXCR, one entry per CDR3 protein. The profile shows about 130,000 distinct CDR3 sequences, about 8.4% of them singletons. This TCR was recovered from a man younger than 35 who received the YFV17D yellow fever vaccine. The chain couples TRBV14 to TRBJ2-2; 11 nucleotides align to TRBD2. The source material was CD8+ T cells sorted from PBMCs, sampled on the day of the yellow fever booster vaccination. CDR3 in amino acids: CASSEGLAGNTGELFF. DNA for the CDR3: TGTGCCAGCAGCGAAGGACTAGCGGGGAACACCGGGGAGCTGTTTTTT.